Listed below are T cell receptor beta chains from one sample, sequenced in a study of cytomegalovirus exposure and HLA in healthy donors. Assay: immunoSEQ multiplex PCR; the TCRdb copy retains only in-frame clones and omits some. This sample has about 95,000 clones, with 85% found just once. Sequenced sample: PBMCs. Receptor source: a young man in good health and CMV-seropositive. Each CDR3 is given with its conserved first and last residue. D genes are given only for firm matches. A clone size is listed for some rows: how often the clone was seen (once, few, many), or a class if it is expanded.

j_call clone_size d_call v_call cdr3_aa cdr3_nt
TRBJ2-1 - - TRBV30 CAWSGQVYNEQFF TGTGCCTGGAGTGGACAGGTCTACAATGAGCAGTTCTTC
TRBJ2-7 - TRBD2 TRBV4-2 CASSSLAGGPYEQYF TGTGCCAGCAGTTCCCTAGCGGGAGGACCCTACGAGCAGTACTTC
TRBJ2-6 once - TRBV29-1 CSVMAWVVRGSSGANVLTF TGCAGCGTTATGGCGTGGGTCGTTAGAGGAAGCTCTGGGGCCAACGTCCTGACTTTC
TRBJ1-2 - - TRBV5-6 CASSTDYGYTF TGTGCCAGCAGCACGGACTATGGCTACACCTTC
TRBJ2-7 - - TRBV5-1 CASRLDSYEQYF TGCGCCAGCCGACTAGACTCATACGAGCAGTACTTC
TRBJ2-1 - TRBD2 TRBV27 CASMTSGRFGEQFF TGTGCCAGCATGACTAGCGGGAGGTTTGGTGAGCAGTTCTTC
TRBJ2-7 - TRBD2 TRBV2 CASSPRGTSGSLSSYEQYF TGTGCCAGCAGTCCTAGAGGGACTAGCGGGAGCCTTAGCTCCTACGAGCAGTACTTC
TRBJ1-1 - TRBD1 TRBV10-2 CASRSRGPGTEAFF TGCGCCAGCAGGAGCAGGGGGCCTGGAACTGAAGCTTTCTTT
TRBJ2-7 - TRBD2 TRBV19 CASSIVPGTSGSSYEQYF TGTGCCAGTAGTATAGTCCCCGGGACTAGCGGGAGCTCCTACGAGCAGTACTTC
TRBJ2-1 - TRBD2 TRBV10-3 CANGGGGNEQFF TGTGCCAACGGGGGGGGAGGGAATGAGCAGTTCTTC
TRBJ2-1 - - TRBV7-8 CASSLALFSRAGNEQFF TGTGCCAGCAGCTTAGCGCTATTTTCCCGGGCAGGGAATGAGCAGTTCTTC
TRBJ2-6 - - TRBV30 CAWSFGDSGANVLTF TGTGCCTGGAGTTTCGGGGACTCGGGGGCCAACGTCCTGACTTTC
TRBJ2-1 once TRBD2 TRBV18 CASSPPTSGSYNEQFF TGTGCCAGCTCACCACCGACTAGCGGGTCCTACAATGAGCAGTTCTTC
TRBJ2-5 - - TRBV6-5 CASSSITGQETQYF TGTGCCAGCAGCTCCATTACAGGACAAGAGACCCAGTACTTC
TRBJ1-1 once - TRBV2 CASSDGGLAFF TGTGCCAGCAGTGACGGGGGTTTGGCTTTCTTT
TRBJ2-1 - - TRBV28 CATRVEGFHEQFF TGTGCCACCCGGGTTGAGGGTTTCCATGAGCAGTTCTTC
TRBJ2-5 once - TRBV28 CASSLKAAGTQYF TGTGCCAGCAGTTTAAAGGCCGCGGGGACCCAGTACTTC
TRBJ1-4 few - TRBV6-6 CASSYQQWANEKLFF TGTGCCAGCAGTTACCAACAGTGGGCTAATGAAAAACTGTTTTTT
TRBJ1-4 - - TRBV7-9 CASSSEGAEKLFF TGTGCCAGCAGCTCTGAAGGGGCTGAAAAACTGTTTTTT
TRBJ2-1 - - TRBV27 CASSQILGEQFF TGTGCCAGCAGTCAAATCCTCGGTGAGCAGTTCTTC